A single sample gave rise to the 22 T cell receptor beta chains below, sequenced in a study of blood T cells in healthy people across ages. A sample-barcoded 5' primer and a J-beta primer mix were used in a second PCR of roughly 7 to 11 cycles. TCRdb reprocessed the 5' RACE reads via MiXCR and lists one record per CDR3 protein. The sample records about 690,000 distinct CDR3 sequences, about 43% being singletons. The sequenced sample consisted of blood. These receptors came from a man older than 75 in good health.

This clonotype was seen ten or more times. The chain employs TRBV7-9 and TRBJ2-5; a possible D gene is TRBD2 (5 bases). Germline V CDR1 and CDR2: SEHNR, FQNEAQ (reference sequence). Trimming shortened V by 2 bases and J by 4 bases, and 17 bases separated the two germline ends. The CDR3 extends over 16 amino acids. The CDR3: CASSLWVARTAETQYF. The DNA of the CDR3 is TGTGCCAGCAGCTTATGGGTAGCGCGGACCGCAGAGACCCAGTACTTC.

Only one count was recorded for this clonotype. This chain uses TRBV25-1 with TRBJ2-2; TRBD1 agrees at 12 bases. The length of the CDR3 is 17 residues. CDR1 and CDR2 from the germline V gene are MGHDK and SYGVNS. J gave up 6 bases and V 7 bases, and 12 bases lay outside the gene matches. In DNA form, the CDR3 reads TGTGCCAGCATGCATCCGGGACAGGGGGCGTCTCCCGGGGAGCTGTTTTTT. This encodes CASMHPGQGASPGELFF.

This clonotype was counted between two and nine times. The V gene is TRBV6-1, the J gene TRBJ2-6; 10 bases fit TRBD1. V was clipped by 10 bases and J by 0 bases; unmatched bases: 12. CDR1 and CDR2 (germline): MNHNS, SASEGT. The CDR3 has 18 residues. The CDR3 protein is CATSSRGQGRSGANVLTF. CDR3 DNA: TGTGCCACCTCATCAAGGGGACAGGGGCGCTCTGGGGCCAACGTCCTGACTTTC.

The chain combines TRBV7-9 with TRBJ2-4, with D unclear. This CDR3 comprises 15 residues. Germline-derived CDR1 and CDR2 are SEHNR and FQNEAQ (reference sequence). V lost 2 bases and J lost 9, with 17 bases in between. The CDR3 DNA follows: TGTGCCAGCAGCTTATTACAGACGGCGTACGGCATTCAGTACTTC. The encoded protein is CASSLLQTAYGIQYF.

This clonotype was seen a few times. One end of the junction varies from germline; a read error may be responsible. The rearrangement links TRBV6-2 or TRBV6-3 to TRBJ2-5; maybe TRBD1 (6 bases). The CDR3 extends over 15 amino acids. Germline values: CDR1 MNHEY, CDR2 SVGEGT. The CDR3 region is CASSNSGAREETQYF. The CDR3 DNA follows: TGTGCCAGCAGTAACTCAGGGGCGAGGGAAGAGACCCAGTACTTC.

V and J are TRBV28 and TRBJ1-5; no definite D call. The CDR3 extends over 13 amino acids. Germline values: CDR1 MDHEN, CDR2 SYDVKM. V lost 8 bases and J 2 bases, leaving 10 bases between the germline ends. The CDR3 DNA reads TGTGCCAGCCTTGAGGTAGGCAATCAGCCCCAGCATTTT. Encoded protein: CASLEVGNQPQHF.

The rearrangement uses TRBV20-1 and TRBJ2-7; no definite D call. V dropped 5 bases and J dropped 7 bases, with 21 bases sitting between them. Per the germline V gene, CDR1 is DFQATT and CDR2 is SNEGSKA (reference sequence). The CDR3 covers 14 residues. CDR3 loop: CSAVGWGSYNEQYF. The CDR3 nucleotides read TGCAGTGCTGTAGGGTGGGGAAGTTACAATGAGCAGTACTTC.

This clonotype was recorded a few times. The chain couples TRBV25-1 to TRBJ1-2, with 12 positions matching TRBD1. The trim removed 6 bases at V and 3 bases at J, leaving 11 bases unmatched. CDR3 length: 17 amino acids. The germline gives CDR1 MGHDK, CDR2 SYGVNS. The CDR3 DNA follows: TGTGCCAGCAGAGCCGTTGGGACAGGGGGCATGGACTATGGCTACACCTTC. It encodes CASRAVGTGGMDYGYTF.

This clonotype was found a few times. The chain is built from TRBV28 and TRBJ2-1; D might be TRBD1 or TRBD2, each matching 6 bases. The CDR3 length is 13 residues. Germline CDR1 reads MDHEN; CDR2 reads SYDVKM. Trimming took off 3 bases at V and 8 bases at J, with 11 bases between the two ends. DNA for the CDR3: TGTGCCAGCAGTTTGACGGGGGCGGATGAGCAGTTCTTC. Encoded protein: CASSLTGADEQFF.

The chain employs TRBV9 and TRBJ2-3; perhaps TRBD2 as D (5 bases). CDR3 length: 17 amino acids. CDR1 SGDLS and CDR2 YYNGEE come from the germline V gene. The V and J ends lost 0 bases and 0 bases respectively, with 14 bases between them. DNA for the CDR3: TGTGCCAGCAGCGTAGTCAATGGGGAGCCCAGCACAGATACGCAGTATTTT. Translation: CASSVVNGEPSTDTQYF.

Remarks on this clonotype: One end of the junction does not line up with germline, which may come from a read error. This CDR3 reads CANSLIPGTGSYEQYF. The CDR3 region has the DNA TGCGCCAACAGCTTGATCCCAGGGACAGGCTCCTACGAGCAGTACTTC. The gene calls are TRBV5-1 and TRBJ2-7; 8 bases are a match to TRBD1. The germline V gene encodes CDR1 SGHRS and CDR2 YFSETQ. This CDR3 is 16 amino acids long.

This clonotype was detected a few times. V usage is TRBV18 and J usage is TRBJ2-1; 8 bases are a match to TRBD2. The V gene end was trimmed by 4 bases and the J gene end by 6 bases; junction bases not matched to a gene: 8. CDR3 length equals 15 residues. Germline CDR1 and CDR2: KGHSH and LQKENI. In nucleotides, the CDR3 is TGTGCCAGCTCACGGACGCGGGGGGCTACCAATGAGCAGTTCTTC. Translating gives CASSRTRGATNEQFF. Full variable domain (remainder filled in from reference TRBV18 and TRBJ2-1): NAGVMQNPRHLVRRRGQEARLRCSPMKGHSHVYWYRQLPEEGLKFMVYLQKENIIDESGMPKERFSAEFPKEGPSILRIQQVVRGDSAAYFCASSRTRGATNEQFFGPGTRLTVL.

This CDR3 reads CASSLAGREQYF. DNA for the CDR3: TGTGCCAGCAGCTTAGCAGGACGGGAGCAGTACTTC. V is TRBV7-8 and J is TRBJ2-7; D not resolved. V was cut by 0 bases and J by 7 bases, with 7 bases left in between. The CDR3 runs 12 residues. Germline CDR1 SGHVS, CDR2 FQNEAQ.

The chain recombines TRBV12-3 or TRBV12-4 with TRBJ2-1; possible D gene TRBD1, 9 bases. CDR3 length: 16 amino acids. V dropped 0 bases and J dropped 9 bases, with 18 bases sitting between them. The CDR3 loop reads CASSLALGTGTSEQFF. The CDR3 DNA reads TGTGCCAGCAGTTTAGCGCTCGGGACAGGGACTAGTGAGCAGTTCTTC.

This clonotype has only a few counts. The chain joins TRBV6-1 to TRBJ2-4, with TRBD1 as a possible D gene (5 bases). The J call is doubtful: the DNA matches TRBJ2-7 better. CDR3 length equals 13 residues. Germline V gene lookup returns CDR1 MNHNS and CDR2 SASEGT. CDR3 sequence: CASTGADSYEQYF. CDR3 coding DNA: TGTGCCAGCACTGGGGCAGACTCCTACGAGCAGTACTTC.

A note on this clonotype: A much larger clone sits a single nucleotide away, making a read error possible. J is TRBJ2-3 and V is TRBV5-1; weak D call: TRBD1 (6 bases). The length of the CDR3 is 15 residues. The V gene's germline CDR1 is SGHRS and CDR2 YFSETQ. With 7 bases removed from V and 4 bases from J, the gap between germline ends came to 19 bases. CDR3 region: CASRARTDPSDTQYF. The DNA for the CDR3 is TGCGCCAGCCGAGCACGGACAGACCCGTCAGATACGCAGTATTTT.

The genes are TRBV18 and TRBJ2-7, with 10 bases matching TRBD1. V gave up 3 bases and J gave up 0 bases; unmatched junction bases: 2. Germline-derived CDR1 and CDR2 are KGHSH and LQKENI. The CDR3 length is 15 residues. The CDR3 nucleotides read TGTGCCAGCTCACCCGGGACAGGGGACTCCTACGAGCAGTACTTC. This codes for CASSPGTGDSYEQYF.

The chain recombines TRBV5-6 with TRBJ2-7; 9 bases align to TRBD2. Germline CDR1 SGHDT, CDR2 YYEEEE. Germline trimming cut 0 bases from V and 2 bases from J; bases unmatched to any gene: 3. The CDR3 is 15 amino acids. CDR3 amino acids: CASSLGSGGTYEQYF. The CDR3 DNA is TGTGCCAGCAGCTTGGGTAGCGGGGGTACCTACGAGCAGTACTTC. The variable domain in full, with the rest retrieved from reference TRBV5-6 and TRBJ2-7, is DAGVTQSPTHLIKTRGQQVTLRCSPKSGHDTVSWYQQALGQGPQFIFQYYEEEERQRGNFPDRFSGHQFPNYSSELNVNALLLGDSALYLCASSLGSGGTYEQYFGPGTRLTVT.

This chain joins TRBV11-2 and TRBJ2-7; the D is unclear. The CDR3 is 14 residues long. Germline V gene data show CDR1 as SGHAT and CDR2 as FQNNGV. V gave up 0 bases and J gave up 3 bases, with 9 bases separating them. The CDR3 bases are TGTGCCAGCAGCTTAGATCTTTTGGGCTACGAGCAGTACTTC. Protein sequence: CASSLDLLGYEQYF. Variable domain in full (rest from reference TRBV11-2 and TRBJ2-7): EAGVAQSPRYKIIEKRQSVAFWCNPISGHATLYWYQQILGQGPKLLIQFQNNGVVDDSQLPKDRFSAERLKGVDSTLKIQPAKLEDSAVYLCASSLDLLGYEQYFGPGTRLTVT.

This clonotype occurred a few times. The chain links TRBV28 to TRBJ1-6, with D tentatively TRBD1 (6 bases). Per germline, CDR1 MDHEN and CDR2 SYDVKM. V was shortened by 5 bases and J by 12 bases, with 11 bases between the two germline ends. The CDR3 loop spans 12 amino acids. The CDR3 region is CASSPQGLPLHF. For the CDR3, the DNA is TGTGCCAGCAGTCCACAGGGTTTACCCCTCCACTTT.

With regard to this clonotype: This could be a read error, since a much larger clone is one nucleotide away. This sequence joins TRBV2 and TRBJ1-1, with unresolved D. The CDR3 contains 10 residues. The germline CDR1 and CDR2 sequences are SNHLY and FYNNEI. Trimming pared 10 bases from V and 11 bases from J, leaving 14 bases between. Here the CDR3 reads CATAVQAAFF. CDR3 nucleotide sequence: TGTGCCACCGCGGTCCAGGCGGCTTTCTTT.

This clonotype has more than one count but fewer than ten. V gene TRBV28 combines with J gene TRBJ2-1; D is possibly TRBD1 or TRBD2 (5 bases each). Per germline, CDR1 MDHEN and CDR2 SYDVKM. Trimming took 2 bases from V and 3 from J, leaving 11 bases between them. There are 15 residues in the CDR3. DNA of the CDR3: TGTGCCAGCAGTTTACGTCCGGGGCTCTACAATGAGCAGTTCTTC. Translated: CASSLRPGLYNEQFF.